This TCR beta chain is from a study of lymphopenia after photon versus proton radiotherapy. Broader study findings: Only patients who died were analyzed for survival; proton advantage is unproven. In patients who died, overall survival fell as post-nadir TCR diversity dropped more. Post-nadir diversity loss with photons came from oligoclonal expansion, particularly CD8+ Temra cells.

In the case of this clone: The antigen remains undetermined.

Here immunoSEQ multiplex PCR was the method, and the copy in TCRdb shows in-frame clones only, minus some. Of 150,000 to 200,000 clones listed, more than 85% were seen once; the top ten hold about 4.4%. This TCR was sampled from a man in his fifties or sixties with gastric cancer. The source was peripheral blood, collected from a patient treated with photon-based radiotherapy.

The CDR3 region has the DNA TGTGCCAGCAGTTACCATAACAGGCAGGATACGCAGTATTTT. Translated, it gives CASSYHNRQDTQYF. The V gene is TRBV6-5, the J gene TRBJ2-3; possible D gene TRBD1, 5 bases. Trimming removed 2 bases at V and 6 bases at J, with 12 bases between. Per germline, CDR1 MNHEY and CDR2 SVGAGI. The CDR3 contains 14 residues.